This T cell receptor beta chain was obtained from a study of T cells after yellow fever vaccination. TCRdb called the 5' RACE reads again in MiXCR, with one record for every CDR3 protein. The table has more than 350,000 distinct CDR3 sequences, approximately 10% seen once. The sample consisted of PBMCs, taken on the day of the first yellow fever vaccination. This clonotype originated in a man aged 18-30 years who received the YFV17D yellow fever vaccine.

CDR3 in amino acids: CASSQQGGNTEAFF. CDR3 nucleotide sequence: TGTGCCAGCAGCCAACAGGGAGGGAACACTGAAGCTTTCTTT. V and J are TRBV12-3 or TRBV12-4 and TRBJ1-1; the D gene is possibly TRBD1 (6 bases). The CDR3 runs 14 residues. The V end lost 6 bases, the J end lost 1 base, and 12 bases lay between the germline ends.